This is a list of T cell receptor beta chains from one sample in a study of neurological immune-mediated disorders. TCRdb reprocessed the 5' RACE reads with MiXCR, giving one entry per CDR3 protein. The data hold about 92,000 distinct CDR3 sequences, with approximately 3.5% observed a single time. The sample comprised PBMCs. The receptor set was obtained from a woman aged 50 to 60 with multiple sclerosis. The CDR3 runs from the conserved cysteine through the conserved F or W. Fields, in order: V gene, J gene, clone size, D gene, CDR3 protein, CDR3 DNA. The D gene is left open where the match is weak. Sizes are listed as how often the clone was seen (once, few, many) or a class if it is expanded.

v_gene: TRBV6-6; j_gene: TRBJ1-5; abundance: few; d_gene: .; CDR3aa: CASSRTNSNQPQHF; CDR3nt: TGTGCCAGCAGTCGGACGAATAGCAATCAGCCCCAGCATTTT
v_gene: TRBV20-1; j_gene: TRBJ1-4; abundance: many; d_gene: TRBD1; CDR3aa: CSARGQGEKLFF; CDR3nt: TGCAGTGCTAGAGGACAGGGTGAAAAACTGTTTTTT
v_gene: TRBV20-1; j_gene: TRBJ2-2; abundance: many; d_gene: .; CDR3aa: CSARALSGGNTGELFF; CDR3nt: TGCAGTGCTAGAGCCCTCTCCGGGGGCAACACCGGGGAGCTGTTTTTT
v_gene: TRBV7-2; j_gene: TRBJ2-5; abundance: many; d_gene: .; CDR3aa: CASSLMGAAQETQYF; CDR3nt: TGTGCCAGCAGCTTAATGGGGGCGGCCCAAGAGACCCAGTACTTC
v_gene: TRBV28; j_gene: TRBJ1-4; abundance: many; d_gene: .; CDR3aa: CASSFWTAVNEKLFF; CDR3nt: TGTGCCAGCAGTTTCTGGACAGCAGTTAATGAAAAACTGTTTTTT
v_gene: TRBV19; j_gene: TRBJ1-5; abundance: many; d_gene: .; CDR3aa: CASSIEGFNQPQHF; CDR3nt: TGTGCCAGTAGTATTGAAGGGTTTAATCAGCCCCAGCATTTT
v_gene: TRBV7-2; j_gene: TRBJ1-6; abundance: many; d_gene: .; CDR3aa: CASSFSEGVNSPLHF; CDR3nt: TGTGCCAGCAGCTTTAGTGAGGGGGTGAATTCACCCCTCCACTTT
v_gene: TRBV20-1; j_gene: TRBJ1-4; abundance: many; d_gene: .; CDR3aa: CSALLPQGNEKLFF; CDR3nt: TGCAGTGCCCTACTCCCACAGGGAAATGAAAAACTGTTTTTT
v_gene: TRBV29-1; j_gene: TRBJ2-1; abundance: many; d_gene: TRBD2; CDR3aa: CSVRDWTSGAVNEQFF; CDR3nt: TGCAGCGTCCGAGACTGGACTAGCGGGGCGGTTAATGAGCAGTTCTTC
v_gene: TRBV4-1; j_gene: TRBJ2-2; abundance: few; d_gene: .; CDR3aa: CASSQVGGRSAGELFF; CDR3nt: TGCGCCAGCAGCCAAGTAGGGGGGCGGAGCGCCGGGGAGCTGTTTTTT